This TCR beta chain was identified in a study of metastatic and nonmetastatic thyroid tumors. Whole-study context: Samples came from malignant and benign thyroid patients, and repertoires were compared across blood and tumor or nodule tissue. Study observations and caveats: In blood and tumor, TCR beta diversity was reportedly significantly higher in malignant thyroid tumors than in benign nodules.

Under the authors' procedure: For papillary thyroid cancer, a distant-metastasis classifier was constructed from CDR3 differences observed across clinicopathological groups. With MiXCR, TCRdb reprocessed the PCR reads. What appears here as the V and J calls and clone size reflects TCRdb's work, not the paper's. Of about 30,000 clones listed, about a third are singletons. This clone was detected once. Antigen specificity is unknown. Each patient went into thyroid surgery without having received any treatment. This TCR came from a female donor with papillary thyroid cancer or a benign thyroid nodule (not recorded which). Some clones in this sample may be carry-over from other donors' samples. Sequencing was performed on tumor tissue.

CDR3 sequence (DNA): TGTGCCAGCACTCGACTTGGAGAATCAGATGGCTACACCTTC. Protein: CASTRLGESDGYTF. The chain carries TRBV9 and TRBJ1-2; D remains ambiguous. Germline V CDR1 and CDR2: SGDLS, YYNGEE. Trimming took 6 bases from V and 6 from J, leaving 18 bases between them. The CDR3 consists of 14 residues.